The 23 T cell receptor beta chains presented below share a single source sample, sequenced in a study of T cell responses to AZD1222 COVID-19 vaccine (dated by TCRdb to about 2021). In the paper's terms, the time point label means: baseline before first vaccination. Library method: the immunoSEQ multiplex PCR assay. Here the immuneACCESS table is served through TCRdb, limited to in-frame sequences with V and J called. Missing clones are a known gap in these copies; in checked studies unresolved V genes cover under half, and the rest lacks a known reason. The sample table contains about 130,000 clones; only one count was recorded for about 87% of them. The top ten clones comprise 5% to 6% of the sample. This material consisted of peripheral blood, taken on day 0 of AZD1222 vaccination. Every receptor here comes from an adult in good health.

The rearrangement uses TRBV15 and TRBJ1-4; TRBD1 might be the D (5 bases). The ends were cut back, 0 bases at V and 7 bases at J, with 12 bases in the middle. This CDR3 spans 15 amino acids. CDR1 and CDR2 from the germline V gene are LNHNV and YYDKDF (reference sequence). This CDR3 is CATSRDRGWGEKLFF. As DNA, the CDR3 is TGTGCCACCAGCAGAGATAGGGGATGGGGTGAAAAACTGTTTTTT. Filled out from reference TRBV15 and TRBJ1-4, the complete variable domain reads DAMVIQNPRYQVTQFGKPVTLSCSQTLNHNVMYWYQQKSSQAPKLLFHYYDKDFNNEADTPDNFQSRRPNTSFCFLDIRSPGLGDTAMYLCATSRDRGWGEKLFFGSGTQLSVL.

In this sample, this clone turned up once. V is TRBV29-1 and J is TRBJ1-3; D not certain. Looked up from germline, CDR1 is SQVTM and CDR2 is ANQGSEA. Trimming shortened V by 5 bases and J by 0 bases, and 11 bases separated the two germline ends. The CDR3 has 14 amino acids. The CDR3 DNA reads TGCAGCGTTCAGACATCCGGCTCTGGAAACACCATATATTTT. It translates to CSVQTSGSGNTIYF.

V and J are TRBV24-1 and TRBJ2-1, with TRBD2 matching 11 bases. V lost 3 bases, J lost 15 bases, and 6 bases stayed unmatched. The length of the CDR3 is 13 residues. Germline CDR1 and CDR2: KGHDR and SFDVKD. The CDR3 protein is CATSDRTSGPGFF. The CDR3 bases are TGTGCCACCAGTGATAGGACTAGCGGGCCGGGGTTCTTC.

This clone was counted a single time. This chain uses TRBV12-3 or TRBV12-4 with TRBJ1-1; D is perhaps TRBD1 (5 bases). V was trimmed by 7 bases and J by 1 base, leaving 10 bases between them. The CDR3 has 13 amino acids. The DNA of the CDR3 is TGTGCCAGCAAGGTACAGGAGAACACTGAAGCTTTCTTT. This translates into CASKVQENTEAFF.

V is TRBV3-1 (or the pseudogene TRBV3-2) and J is TRBJ1-1, with D tentatively TRBD1 (5 bases). The CDR3 has 13 residues. CDR1 is LGHDT, CDR2 YNNKEL, per germline (reference sequence). V lost 8 bases and J 0 bases, leaving 10 bases between the germline ends. DNA of the CDR3: TGTGCCAGCTCCTCAGGGATGAACACTGAAGCTTTCTTT. Translated, it gives CASSSGMNTEAFF.

The chain uses TRBV9 and TRBJ1-3; D is undetermined. The V end was cut by 4 bases, the J end by 4 bases, with 15 bases between. CDR3 length: 15 amino acids. Germline V gene data show CDR1 as SGDLS and CDR2 as YYNGEE. The CDR3 sequence: CASSHPNEVGNTIYF. The CDR3 nucleotides read TGTGCCAGCAGCCACCCCAATGAGGTCGGAAACACCATATATTTT.

The genes are TRBV9 and TRBJ2-7, with 12 bases fitting TRBD2. After removal of 0 bases from V and 2 bases from J, the junction contained 3 bases not matched to a gene. CDR3 length equals 16 residues. CDR1 is SGDLS, CDR2 YYNGEE, per germline. The CDR3 spells CASSVGSSGRAYEQYF. In DNA, the CDR3 is TGTGCCAGCAGCGTAGGATCTAGCGGGAGGGCCTACGAGCAGTACTTC.

CDR3 loop: CASSPLPQGSSGGQETQYF. The CDR3 bases are TGTGCCAGCAGCCCCCTCCCCCAGGGGTCTAGCGGGGGACAAGAGACCCAGTACTTC. The chain is built from TRBV9 and TRBJ2-5; 10 positions match TRBD2. V gave up 4 bases and J gave up 2 bases; unmatched junction bases: 17. The CDR3 is 19 amino acids. The V gene's germline CDR1 is SGDLS and CDR2 YYNGEE.

The J gene is TRBJ2-1, the V gene TRBV10-3; a possible D gene is TRBD1 (6 bases). Trimming stripped 5 bases from V and 0 bases from J, with 8 bases between. Per germline, CDR1 ENHRY and CDR2 SYGVKD. The CDR3 covers 14 residues. CDR3 residues: CAISLTGSYNEQFF. The CDR3, as DNA: TGTGCCATCAGTTTGACAGGCTCCTACAATGAGCAGTTCTTC.

The V gene is TRBV5-6, the J gene TRBJ2-1; D not certain. The germline gives CDR1 SGHDT, CDR2 YYEEEE. V was shortened by 2 bases and J by 4 bases, with 7 bases between the two germline ends. CDR3 size: 13 residues. Here the CDR3 DNA reads TGTGCCAGCAGCTTTTCCGGTTACAATGAGCAGTTCTTC. Encoded protein: CASSFSGYNEQFF.

The chain joins TRBV11-2 to TRBJ1-2; D gene unclear. Germline V gene data show CDR1 as SGHAT and CDR2 as FQNNGV. V lost 4 bases to trimming and J lost 6 bases, with 9 bases between them. The CDR3 covers 12 residues. This CDR3 is CASSSFGDGYTF. Written as DNA, the CDR3 is TGTGCCAGCAGCTCCTTTGGGGATGGCTACACCTTC.

The chain joins TRBV3-1 (or the pseudogene TRBV3-2) to TRBJ1-1; TRBD1 aligns across 8 bases. The CDR3 extends over 14 amino acids. V lost 5 bases, J lost 4 bases, and 6 bases stayed unmatched. Germline V lookup: CDR1 LGHDT, CDR2 YNNKEL (reference sequence). The CDR3 sequence is CASSATGTGTEAFF. DNA of the CDR3: TGTGCCAGCAGCGCTACCGGGACAGGCACTGAAGCTTTCTTT.

This sequence joins TRBV4-2 and TRBJ2-1; 7 positions match TRBD2. The CDR3 covers 15 residues. The germline gives CDR1 LGHNA, CDR2 YNFKEQ. The V gene end was trimmed by 0 bases and the J gene end by 8 bases; junction bases not matched to a gene: 7. The CDR3 reads CASSQDIAGADEQFF. CDR3 bases: TGTGCCAGCAGCCAAGATATCGCGGGAGCGGATGAGCAGTTCTTC.

The chain has TRBV7-2 and TRBJ1-4; D remains ambiguous. Germline lookup yields CDR1 SGHTA and CDR2 FQGNSA. V gave up 5 bases and J gave up 0 bases, with 7 bases separating them. The CDR3 spans 14 residues. CDR3 bases: TGTGCCAGCAGCCCTGGGGCAACTAATGAAAAACTGTTTTTT. Protein sequence: CASSPGATNEKLFF.

The chain links TRBV25-1 to TRBJ2-1, with 7 bases fitting TRBD2. This CDR3 has 15 amino acids. V lost 5 bases to trimming and J lost 1 base; unmatched junction nucleotides: 5. Germline values: CDR1 MGHDK, CDR2 SYGVNS. For the CDR3, the DNA is TGTGCCAGCAGTCCGAGACTAGCATCCTACAATGAGCAGTTCTTC. Residues: CASSPRLASYNEQFF. Full variable domain (outside the CDR3, taken from reference TRBV25-1 and TRBJ2-1): EADIYQTPRYLVIGTGKKITLECSQTMGHDKMYWYQQDPGMELHLIHYSYGVNSTEKGDLSSESTVSRIRTEHFPLTLESARPSHTSQYLCASSPRLASYNEQFFGPGTRLTVL.

V and J are TRBV19 and TRBJ1-5, with no clear D. The V gene's germline CDR1 is LNHDA and CDR2 SQIVND (reference sequence). The CDR3 loop spans 12 amino acids. V lost 5 bases and J 7 bases, leaving 9 bases between the germline ends. In DNA form, the CDR3 reads TGTGCCAGTAGTGGATCGCGGCAGCCCCAGCATTTT. This translates into CASSGSRQPQHF.

The V call is TRBV6-4, the J call TRBJ2-7, with 7 positions matching TRBD2. Trimming at V came to 3 bases and at J to 0 bases, leaving 5 bases not matched to a gene. From germline, CDR1 is MRHNA and CDR2 SNTAGT. CDR3 size: 15 residues. CDR3 loop: CASSEYGGSSYEQYF. As DNA, the CDR3 is TGTGCCAGCAGTGAGTACGGGGGGAGCTCCTACGAGCAGTACTTC.

This sequence joins TRBV7-8 and TRBJ2-7; TRBD1 matches 9 bases. The CDR3 consists of 14 residues. V lost 6 bases to trimming and J lost 6 bases; unmatched junction nucleotides: 9. Germline assignment: CDR1 SGHVS and CDR2 FQNEAQ. CDR3 region: CASRRRDRASEQYF. DNA for the CDR3: TGTGCCAGCAGGCGCCGGGACAGGGCTAGCGAGCAGTACTTC.

The chain combines TRBV3-1 (or the pseudogene TRBV3-2) with TRBJ1-2, with TRBD1 matching 8 bases. Trimming cost V 6 bases and J 11 bases; bases outside gene matches: 17. Germline V lookup: CDR1 LGHDT, CDR2 YNNKEL (reference sequence). The CDR3 consists of 15 residues. The CDR3 coding sequence is TGTGCCAGCAGTCCACAAAGGACAGGGCCCGTTTCGTACACCTTC. Its translation: CASSPQRTGPVSYTF.

This clone came up once. The chain has TRBV10-3 and TRBJ1-4, with D possibly matching TRBD1 (6 bases). Trimming shortened V by 8 bases and J by 8 bases, and 15 bases separated the two germline ends. The CDR3 covers 13 residues. Per the germline V gene, CDR1 is ENHRY and CDR2 is SYGVKD. In nucleotides, the CDR3 is TGTGCCATCTCTGTCTCAGGGGACGAAAAACTGTTTTTT. Translation gives CAISVSGDEKLFF.

The chain combines TRBV6-5 with TRBJ2-4, with TRBD1 identical over 9 bases. After removal of 4 bases from V and 2 bases from J, the junction contained 3 bases not matched to a gene. Germline assignment: CDR1 MNHEY and CDR2 SVGAGI. The CDR3 totals 15 residues. The CDR3 reads CASSSGTGSKNIQYF. In nucleotides, the CDR3 is TGTGCCAGCAGTTCCGGGACAGGGTCCAAAAACATTCAGTACTTC.

The rearrangement uses TRBV6-2 or TRBV6-3 and TRBJ2-1; 9 bases fit TRBD1. This CDR3 has 12 amino acids. J lost 10 bases, V lost 5 bases, and 3 bases had no gene match. CDR1 and CDR2 from the germline V gene are MNHEY and SVGEGT. This chain's CDR3 is CASSDRGKEQFF. In DNA form, the CDR3 reads TGTGCCAGCAGTGACAGGGGGAAGGAGCAGTTCTTC.

The DNA of the CDR3 is TGCGCCAGCAGCCAAGAAGGGAGAGGGACTCAGCCCCAGCATTTT. It translates to CASSQEGRGTQPQHF. The chain recombines TRBV4-1 with TRBJ1-5, with D perhaps TRBD1 (5 bases). Trimming removed 0 bases from V and 6 bases from J, with 12 bases in between. Germline loops: CDR1 MGHRA, CDR2 YSYEKL. The CDR3 sequence is 15 residues long.